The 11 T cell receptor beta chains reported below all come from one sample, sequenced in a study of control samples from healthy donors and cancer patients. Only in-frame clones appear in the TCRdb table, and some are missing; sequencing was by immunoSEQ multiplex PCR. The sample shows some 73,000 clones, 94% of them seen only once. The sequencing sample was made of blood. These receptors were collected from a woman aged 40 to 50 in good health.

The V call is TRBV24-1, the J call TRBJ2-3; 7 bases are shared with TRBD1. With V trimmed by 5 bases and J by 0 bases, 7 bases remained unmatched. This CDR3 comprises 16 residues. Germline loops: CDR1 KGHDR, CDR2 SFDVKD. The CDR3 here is CATSADRIVSTDTQYF. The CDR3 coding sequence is TGTGCCACCAGTGCGGACAGGATAGTTAGCACAGATACGCAGTATTTT.

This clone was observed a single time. The CDR3 DNA sequence: TGTGCCACCAGCCCCGGACTAGCGGCATACAATGAGCAGTTCTTC. It translates to CATSPGLAAYNEQFF. This chain uses TRBV15 with TRBJ2-1, with TRBD2 identical over 10 bases. The CDR3 contains 15 residues. The J segment lost 4 bases and the V segment lost 5 bases, leaving 5 bases of the junction unmatched. CDR1 is LNHNV and CDR2 is YYDKDF in the germline V gene (reference sequence).

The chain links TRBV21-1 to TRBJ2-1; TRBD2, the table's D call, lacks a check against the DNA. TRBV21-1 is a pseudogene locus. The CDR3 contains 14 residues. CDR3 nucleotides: TGTGCCAGCAGCAAACTAGCGGGAGTAGATGAGCAGTTCTTC. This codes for CASSKLAGVDEQFF.

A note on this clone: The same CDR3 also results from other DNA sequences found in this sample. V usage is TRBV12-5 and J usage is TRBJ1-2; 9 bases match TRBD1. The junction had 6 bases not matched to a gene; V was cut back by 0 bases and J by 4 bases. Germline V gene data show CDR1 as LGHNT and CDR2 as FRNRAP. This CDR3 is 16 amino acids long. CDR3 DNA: TGTGCTAGTGGTTTGGTAGAAGGACAGGGGCGCTATGGCTACACCTTC. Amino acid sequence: CASGLVEGQGRYGYTF. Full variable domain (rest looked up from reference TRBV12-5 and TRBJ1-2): DARVTQTPRHKVTEMGQEVTMRCQPILGHNTVFWYRQTMMQGLELLAYFRNRAPLDDSGMPKDRFSAEMPDATLATLKIQPSEPRDSAVYFCASGLVEGQGRYGYTFGSGTRLTVV.

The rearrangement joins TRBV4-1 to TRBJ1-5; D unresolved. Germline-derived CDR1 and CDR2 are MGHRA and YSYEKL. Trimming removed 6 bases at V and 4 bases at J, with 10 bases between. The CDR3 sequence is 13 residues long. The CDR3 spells CASSWVQNQPQHF. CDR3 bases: TGCGCCAGCAGTTGGGTACAGAATCAGCCCCAGCATTTT.

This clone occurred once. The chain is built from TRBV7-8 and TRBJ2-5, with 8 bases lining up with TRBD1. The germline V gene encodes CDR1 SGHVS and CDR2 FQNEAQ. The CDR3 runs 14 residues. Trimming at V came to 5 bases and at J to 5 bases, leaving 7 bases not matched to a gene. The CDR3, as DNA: TGTGCCAGCAGCATTTCGACAGGGGAGGAGACCCAGTACTTC. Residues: CASSISTGEETQYF.

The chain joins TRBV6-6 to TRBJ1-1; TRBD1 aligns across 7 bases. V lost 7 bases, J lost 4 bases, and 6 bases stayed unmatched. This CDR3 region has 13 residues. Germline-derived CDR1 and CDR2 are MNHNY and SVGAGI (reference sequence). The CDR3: CASNPGTATEAFF. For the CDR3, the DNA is TGTGCCAGCAACCCCGGGACAGCCACTGAAGCTTTCTTT.

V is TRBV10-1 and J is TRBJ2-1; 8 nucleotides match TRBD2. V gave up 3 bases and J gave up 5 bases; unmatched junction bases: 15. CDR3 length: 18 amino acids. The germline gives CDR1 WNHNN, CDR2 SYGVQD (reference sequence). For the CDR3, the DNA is TGCGCCAGCAGTGAACCCTCTCCCTGCGGGGGGAAGGACAATGAGCAGTTCTTC. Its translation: CASSEPSPCGGKDNEQFF.

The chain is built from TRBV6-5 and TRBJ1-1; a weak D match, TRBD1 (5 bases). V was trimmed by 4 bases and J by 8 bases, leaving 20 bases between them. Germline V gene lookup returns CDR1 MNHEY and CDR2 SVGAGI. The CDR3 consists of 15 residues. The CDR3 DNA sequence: TGTGCCAGCAGTTCAGGGACGAGGAATCAGGGAGAAGCTTTCTTT. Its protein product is CASSSGTRNQGEAFF.

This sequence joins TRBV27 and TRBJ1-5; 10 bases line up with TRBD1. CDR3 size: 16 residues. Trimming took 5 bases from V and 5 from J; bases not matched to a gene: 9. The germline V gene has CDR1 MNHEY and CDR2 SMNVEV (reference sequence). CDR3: CASSDVWDRGDQPQHF. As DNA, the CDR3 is TGTGCCAGCAGTGACGTGTGGGACAGGGGAGATCAGCCCCAGCATTTT.

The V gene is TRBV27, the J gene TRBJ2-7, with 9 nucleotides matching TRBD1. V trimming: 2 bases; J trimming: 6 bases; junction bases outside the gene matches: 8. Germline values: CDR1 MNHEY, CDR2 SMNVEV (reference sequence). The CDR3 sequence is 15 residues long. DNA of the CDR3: TGTGCCAGCAGTTTAGAGAGAGGGACAGGGAGCGAGCAGTACTTC. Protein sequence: CASSLERGTGSEQYF.